The clone carrying this T cell receptor beta chain was seen many times. A second PCR of 7 to 11 cycles used a sample-barcoded 5' primer and a J-beta primer mix. TCRdb reanalysed the 5' RACE reads using MiXCR and keeps one entry per CDR3 protein. The sample includes about 1,000,000 distinct CDR3 sequences, 40% to 45% seen only once; the top ten take approximately 20%. These data are taken from a study of blood T cells in healthy people across ages. V shed 0 bases and J 1 base; nucleotides not matched to a gene: 7. Germline CDR1 SGHDT, CDR2 YYEEEE. CDR3 length: 17 amino acids. The TCR sequence derives from a woman aged 55-75 years in good health. Sequencing was done on a sample of blood. The chain is built from TRBV5-6 and TRBJ2-7; 10 bases agree with TRBD2. The CDR3 region has the DNA TGTGCCAGCAGCTTGGCCCTTCGGACTAGCGGTTCCTACGAGCAGTACTTC. This encodes CASSLALRTSGSYEQYF.